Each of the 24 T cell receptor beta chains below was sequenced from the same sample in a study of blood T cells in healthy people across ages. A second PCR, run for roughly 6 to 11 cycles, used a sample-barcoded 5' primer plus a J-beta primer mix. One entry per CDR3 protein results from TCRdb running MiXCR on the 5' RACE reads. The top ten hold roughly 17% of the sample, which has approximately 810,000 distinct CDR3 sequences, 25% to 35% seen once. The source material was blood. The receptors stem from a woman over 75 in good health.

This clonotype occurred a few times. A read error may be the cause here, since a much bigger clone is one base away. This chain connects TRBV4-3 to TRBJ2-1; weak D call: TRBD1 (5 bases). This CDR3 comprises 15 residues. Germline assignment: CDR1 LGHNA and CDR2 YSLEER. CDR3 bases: TGCGCCAGCAGCCAAGATATCGGACAATACAATGAGCGGTTCTTC. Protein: CASSQDIGQYNERFF.

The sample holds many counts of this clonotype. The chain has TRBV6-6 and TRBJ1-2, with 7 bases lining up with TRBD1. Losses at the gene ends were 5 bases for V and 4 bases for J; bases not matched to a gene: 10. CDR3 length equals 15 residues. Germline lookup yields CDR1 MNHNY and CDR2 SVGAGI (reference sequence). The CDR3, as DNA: TGTGCCAGCAGTCCCGGACAGGCGCCGCTCTATGGCTACACCTTC. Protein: CASSPGQAPLYGYTF.

CDR3: CASSHGVLSGTNTGELFF. CDR3 nucleotide sequence: TGCGCCAGCAGCCACGGGGTACTTTCCGGGACGAACACCGGGGAGCTGTTTTTT. The V call is TRBV4-3, the J call TRBJ2-2; D might be TRBD2 (5 bases). The length of the CDR3 is 18 residues. CDR1 is LGHNA, CDR2 YSLEER, per germline. V shed 3 bases and J shed 0 bases, with 17 bases lying between them.

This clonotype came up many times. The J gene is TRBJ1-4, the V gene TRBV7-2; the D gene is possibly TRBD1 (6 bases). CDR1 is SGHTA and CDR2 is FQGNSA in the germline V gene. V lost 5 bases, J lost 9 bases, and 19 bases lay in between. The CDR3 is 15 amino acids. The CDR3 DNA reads TGTGCCAGCAGCCGAGAAAACAGGGAGGTGAAAAAACTGTTTTTT. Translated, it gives CASSRENREVKKLFF.

The CDR3 DNA follows: TGTGCCACCAGTAGGGACGGTAGCTACGAGCAGTACTTC. Translating it yields CATSRDGSYEQYF. The V and J genes are TRBV24-1 and TRBJ2-5; TRBD1 or TRBD2 may be the D gene (5 bases each). The J call may be faulty, since TRBJ2-7 better matches the DNA end. The CDR3 has 13 residues. The germline V gene has CDR1 KGHDR and CDR2 SFDVKD.

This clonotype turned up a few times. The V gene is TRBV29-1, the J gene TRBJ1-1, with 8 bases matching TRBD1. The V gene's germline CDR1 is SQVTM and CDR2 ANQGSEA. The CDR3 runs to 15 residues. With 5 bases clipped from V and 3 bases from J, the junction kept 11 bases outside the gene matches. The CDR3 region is CSVTDRGGVDTEAFF. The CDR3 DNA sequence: TGCAGCGTTACTGACAGGGGCGGGGTCGACACTGAAGCTTTCTTT.

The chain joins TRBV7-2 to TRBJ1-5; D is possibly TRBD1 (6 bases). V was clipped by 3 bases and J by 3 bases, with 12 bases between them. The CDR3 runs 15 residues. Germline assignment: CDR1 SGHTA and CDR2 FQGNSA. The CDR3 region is CASSLDGQINQPQHF. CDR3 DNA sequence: TGTGCCAGCAGCTTGGATGGACAGATCAATCAGCCCCAGCATTTT.

The DNA of the CDR3 is TGTGCCAGCAGTCCGGACAGTCACGGGCAGCCCCAGCATTTT. It codes for CASSPDSHGQPQHF. The V call is TRBV7-9, the J call TRBJ1-5; TRBD1 might be the D (6 bases). V gave up 6 bases and J gave up 7 bases, with 16 bases separating them. CDR1 is SEHNR and CDR2 is FQNEAQ in the germline V gene (reference sequence). The CDR3 has 14 residues. The variable domain in full, completed from reference TRBV7-9 and TRBJ1-5, reads DTGVSQNPRHKITKRGQNVTFRCDPISEHNRLYWYRQTLGQGPEFLTYFQNEAQLEKSRLLSDRFSAERPKGSFSTLEIQRTEQGDSAMYLCASSPDSHGQPQHFGDGTRLSIL.

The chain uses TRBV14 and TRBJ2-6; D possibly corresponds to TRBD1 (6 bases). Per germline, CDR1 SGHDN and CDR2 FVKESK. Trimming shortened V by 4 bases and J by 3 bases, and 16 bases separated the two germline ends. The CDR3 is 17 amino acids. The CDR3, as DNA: TGTGCCAGCAGCCCCGAACAGGGTACGGTTGGGGCCAACGTCCTGACTTTC. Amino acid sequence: CASSPEQGTVGANVLTF.

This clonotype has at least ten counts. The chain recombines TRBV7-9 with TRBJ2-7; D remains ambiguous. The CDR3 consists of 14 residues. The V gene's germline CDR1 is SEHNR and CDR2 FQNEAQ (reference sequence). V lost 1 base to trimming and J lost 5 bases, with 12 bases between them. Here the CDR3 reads CASSLGTASNEQYF. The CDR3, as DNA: TGTGCCAGCAGCTTAGGGACCGCCTCTAACGAGCAGTACTTC.

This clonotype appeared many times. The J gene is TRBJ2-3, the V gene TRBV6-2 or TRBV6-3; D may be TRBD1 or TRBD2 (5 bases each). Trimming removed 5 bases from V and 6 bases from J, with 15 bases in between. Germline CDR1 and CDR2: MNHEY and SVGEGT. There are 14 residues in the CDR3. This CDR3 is CASSPVGVRDTQYF. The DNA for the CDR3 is TGTGCCAGCAGTCCCGTGGGGGTAAGGGATACGCAGTATTTT.

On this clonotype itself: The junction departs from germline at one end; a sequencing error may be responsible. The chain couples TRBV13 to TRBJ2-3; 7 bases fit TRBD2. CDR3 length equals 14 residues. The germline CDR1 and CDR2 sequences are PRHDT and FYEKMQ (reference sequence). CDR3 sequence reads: CASSVGAGRDTQYF. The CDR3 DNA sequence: TGTGCCAGCAGCGTAGGAGCGGGGCGGGATACGCAGTATTTT.

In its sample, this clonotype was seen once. DNA for the CDR3: TGTGCCAGCAGCAATACAGTGCCGAACACCGGGGAGCTGTTTTTT. Translation gives CASSNTVPNTGELFF. The genes are TRBV5-5 and TRBJ2-2; D call uncertain. The CDR3 extends over 15 amino acids. The germline V gene has CDR1 SGHKS and CDR2 YYEKEE (reference sequence). Trimming left V 4 bases short and J 0 bases short, with 10 bases between.

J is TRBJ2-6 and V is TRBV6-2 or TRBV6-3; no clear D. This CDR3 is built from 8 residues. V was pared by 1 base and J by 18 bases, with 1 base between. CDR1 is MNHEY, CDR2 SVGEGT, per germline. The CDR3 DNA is TGTGCCAGCAGTTACTGGACTTTC. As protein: CASSYWTF.

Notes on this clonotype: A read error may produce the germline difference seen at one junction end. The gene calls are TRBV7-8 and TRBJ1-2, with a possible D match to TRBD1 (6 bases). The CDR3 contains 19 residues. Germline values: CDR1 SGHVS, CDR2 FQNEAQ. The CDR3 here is CASINLGGGKPDAFYRYTF. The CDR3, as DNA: TGTGCCAGCATTAACTTAGGGGGGGGCAAGCCCGATGCCTTCTATCGCTACACCTTC. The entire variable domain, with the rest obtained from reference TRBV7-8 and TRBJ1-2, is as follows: GAGVSQSPRYKVAKRGQDVALRCDPISGHVSLFWYQQALGQGPEFLTYFQNEAQLDKSGLPSDRFFAERPEGSVSTLKIQRTQQEDSAVYLCASINLGGGKPDAFYRYTFGSGTRLTVV.

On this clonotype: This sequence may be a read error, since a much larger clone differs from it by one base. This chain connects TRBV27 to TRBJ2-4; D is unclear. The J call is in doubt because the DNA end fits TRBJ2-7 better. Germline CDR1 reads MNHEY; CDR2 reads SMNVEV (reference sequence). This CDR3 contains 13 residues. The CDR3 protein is CASSLTLVYEQYF. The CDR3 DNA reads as TGTGCCAGCAGTTTAACACTCGTCTACGAGCAGTACTTC.

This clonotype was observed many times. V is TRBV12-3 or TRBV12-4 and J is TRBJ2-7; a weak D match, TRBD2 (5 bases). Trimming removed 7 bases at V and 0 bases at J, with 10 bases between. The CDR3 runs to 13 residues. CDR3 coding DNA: TGTGCCAGCAAATTAGGACTCTCCTACGAGCAGTACTTC. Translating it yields CASKLGLSYEQYF.

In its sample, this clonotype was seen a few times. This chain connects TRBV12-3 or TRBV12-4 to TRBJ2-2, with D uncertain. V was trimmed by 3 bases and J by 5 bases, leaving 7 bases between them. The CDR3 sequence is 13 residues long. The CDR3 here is CASSFSATGELFF. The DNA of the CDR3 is TGTGCCAGCAGTTTTTCAGCGACCGGGGAGCTGTTTTTT.

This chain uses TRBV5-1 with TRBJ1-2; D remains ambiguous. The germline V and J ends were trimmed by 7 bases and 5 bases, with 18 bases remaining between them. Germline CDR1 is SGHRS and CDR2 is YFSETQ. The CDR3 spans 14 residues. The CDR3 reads CASSRDGSDYGYTF. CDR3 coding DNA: TGCGCCAGCTCCCGTGACGGGAGCGATTATGGCTACACCTTC.

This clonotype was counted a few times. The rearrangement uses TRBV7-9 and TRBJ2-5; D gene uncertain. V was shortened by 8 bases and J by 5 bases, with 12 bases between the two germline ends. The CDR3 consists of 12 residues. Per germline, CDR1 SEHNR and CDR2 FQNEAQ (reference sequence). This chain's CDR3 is CASRALGETQYF. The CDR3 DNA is TGTGCCAGCCGAGCCCTTGGGGAGACCCAGTACTTC.

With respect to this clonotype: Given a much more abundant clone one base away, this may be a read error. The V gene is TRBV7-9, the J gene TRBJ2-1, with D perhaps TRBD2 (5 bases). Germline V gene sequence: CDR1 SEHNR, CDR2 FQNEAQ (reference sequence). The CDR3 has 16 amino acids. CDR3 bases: TGTGCCAGCAGTCTAGAGGGCAGTCACTCCCACAATGAGCAGTTCTTC. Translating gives CASSLEGSHSHNEQFF.

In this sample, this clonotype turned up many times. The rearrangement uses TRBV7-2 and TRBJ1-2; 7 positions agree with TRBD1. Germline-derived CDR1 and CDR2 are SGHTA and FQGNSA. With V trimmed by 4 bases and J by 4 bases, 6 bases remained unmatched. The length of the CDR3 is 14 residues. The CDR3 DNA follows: TGTGCCAGCAGCTCCCGACAGGGTGGCTATGGCTACACCTTC. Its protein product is CASSSRQGGYGYTF.

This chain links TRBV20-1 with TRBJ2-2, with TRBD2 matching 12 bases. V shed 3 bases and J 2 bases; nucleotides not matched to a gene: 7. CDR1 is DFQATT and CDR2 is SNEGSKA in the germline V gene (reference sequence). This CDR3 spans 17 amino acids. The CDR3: CSARAASGGVNTGELFF. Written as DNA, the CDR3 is TGCAGTGCTAGGGCGGCTAGCGGGGGGGTAAACACCGGGGAGCTGTTTTTT.

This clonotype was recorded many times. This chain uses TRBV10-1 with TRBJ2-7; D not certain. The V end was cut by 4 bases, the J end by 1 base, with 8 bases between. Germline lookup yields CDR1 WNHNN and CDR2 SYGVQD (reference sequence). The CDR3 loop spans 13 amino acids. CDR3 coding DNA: TGCGCCAGCAGTGCAAGCGCTTCCTACGAGCAGTACTTC. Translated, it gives CASSASASYEQYF.